This TCR beta chain appears in the sequencing data of a study of early T cells in non-severe SARS-CoV-2 infection. The wider study: Sequenced bulk RNA came from whole blood that was unsorted, and chains were unpaired. The study's findings and limits: Using VDJdb, the matching emphasized anti-spike CD8 responses while missing private and CD4 specificities.

Unique molecular identifiers tagged individual cDNA molecules. MiXCR, run by TCRdb on the 5' RACE reads, gives a single entry per CDR3 protein. Of tens of thousands of distinct CDR3 sequences in the sample, roughly a tenth were seen once. This clonotype was seen only a few times. Its antigen is unknown. This TCR was sampled from an adult who was a healthcare worker with PCR-confirmed SARS-CoV-2 infection or an uninfected control (not recorded which). The sequencing used whole blood, collected at baseline.

The CDR3 DNA is TGTGCCAGCTGCGTAAGTCTAGCAGGAACCACCTACGAGCAGTACTTC. It encodes CASCVSLAGTTYEQYF. This sequence joins TRBV6-8 and TRBJ2-7, with D perhaps TRBD2 (5 bases). The germline gives CDR1 MNHGY, CDR2 SAAAGT. Trimming shortened V by 8 bases and J by 2 bases, and 22 bases separated the two germline ends. The CDR3 is made up of 16 amino acids.